This T cell receptor beta chain was profiled in a study of regulatory T cells in long-lasting Graves disease. The time point denotes: newly diagnosed GD, antithyroid drugs for less than 3 months. With RNA extracted from PBMCs as input, the TCR library was made. This clonotype was counted between two and nine times. Arm-PCR of CDR3 regions and iRepertoire HTBI primers were used to build TCR beta libraries. TCRdb recomputed calls from the multiplex PCR reads with MiXCR, one row per CDR3 protein. The sample yields 680,000 or so distinct CDR3 sequences, around 17% seen once. Germline V CDR1 and CDR2: SGHTA, FQGTGA. CDR3 length: 15 residues. These same records also appear under a second study, on T cells in Graves' hyperthyroidism and ophthalmopathy. Per that study: Using the HTBI primer set, a first-round RT-PCR was run on the TCR CDR3.

The origin of this receptor is a young woman with Graves disease. The material was peripheral blood mononuclear cells (PBMCs), obtained at new diagnosis, from a patient treated with antithyroid drugs. This chain joins TRBV7-3 and TRBJ2-7, with a tentative D call TRBD2 (6 bases). CDR3 DNA: TGTGCTAGCGGCCCCGGAACAAGGGGCACTTACGAGCAGTACTTC. It is translated as CASGPGTRGTYEQYF.